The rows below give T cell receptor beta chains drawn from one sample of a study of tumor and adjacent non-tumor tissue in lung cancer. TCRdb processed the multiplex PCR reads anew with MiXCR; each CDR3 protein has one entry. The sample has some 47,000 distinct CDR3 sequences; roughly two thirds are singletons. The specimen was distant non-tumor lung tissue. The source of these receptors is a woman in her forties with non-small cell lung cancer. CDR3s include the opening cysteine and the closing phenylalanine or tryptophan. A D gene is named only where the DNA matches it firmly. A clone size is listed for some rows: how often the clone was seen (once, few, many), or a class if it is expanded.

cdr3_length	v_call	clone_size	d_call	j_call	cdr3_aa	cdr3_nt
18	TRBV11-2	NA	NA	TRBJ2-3	CTSNSTRDSGGTTDTQYF	TGTACCAGCAACTCCACCCGGGACAGTGGGGGGACCACAGATACGCAGTATTTT
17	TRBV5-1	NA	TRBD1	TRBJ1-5	CASSLVGPGQGDQPQHF	TGCGCCAGCAGCTTGGTGGGTCCTGGACAGGGAGATCAGCCCCAGCATTTT
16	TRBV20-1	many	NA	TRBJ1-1	CSARAPTRSMNTEAFF	TGCAGTGCTAGAGCTCCGACAAGATCAATGAACACTGAAGCTTTCTTT
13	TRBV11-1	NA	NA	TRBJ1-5	CADSKNNGEPQHF	TGTGCCGACAGCAAAAACAATGGGGAGCCCCAGCATTTT
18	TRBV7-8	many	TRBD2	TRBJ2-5	CASSLAGTSGPEQETQYF	TGTGCCAGCAGCTTAGCCGGGACTAGCGGGCCCGAACAAGAGACCCAGTACTTC
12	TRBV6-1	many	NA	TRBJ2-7	CASRLGLHEQYF	TGTGCCAGCAGGTTGGGACTCCACGAGCAGTACTTC
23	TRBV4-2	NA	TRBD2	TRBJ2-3	CASSQELAGRHSAGRSSIDTQYF	TGTGCCAGCAGCCAAGAACTAGCGGGACGCCATTCAGCGGGCCGTTCTAGCATAGATACGCAGTATTTT
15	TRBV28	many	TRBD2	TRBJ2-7	CASSSREGRNYEQYF	TGTGCCAGCAGTTCGCGGGAGGGCAGGAACTACGAGCAGTACTTC
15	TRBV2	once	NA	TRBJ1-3	CASSDRFSSGNTIYF	TGTGCCAGCAGTGACCGATTCAGCTCTGGAAACACCATATATTTT
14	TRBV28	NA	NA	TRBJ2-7	CASRQGPTAYEQYF	TGTGCCAGCAGGCAGGGCCCGACAGCATACGAGCAGTACTTC
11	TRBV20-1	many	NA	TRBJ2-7	CSARVAHEQYF	TGCAGTGCTAGAGTGGCGCACGAGCAGTACTTC
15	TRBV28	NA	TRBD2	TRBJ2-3	CASSFRAGGTYTQYF	TGTGCCAGCAGTTTTCGAGCGGGAGGGACATATACGCAGTATTTT
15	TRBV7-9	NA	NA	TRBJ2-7	CASSPQPGISSQQYF	TGTGCCAGTAGCCCCCAGCCCGGGATTAGCTCTCAGCAGTACTTC
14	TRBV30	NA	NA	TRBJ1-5	CAWSFSTGGQPQHF	TGTGCCTGGAGTTTCTCGACGGGGGGTCAGCCCCAACATTTT
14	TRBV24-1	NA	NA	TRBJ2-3	CATSDFYSTGTQYF	TGTGCCACCAGTGATTTCTACAGTACAGGTACGCAGTATTTT
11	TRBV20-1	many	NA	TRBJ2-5	CSAKGSGTQYF	TGCAGTGCTAAAGGGTCGGGGACCCAGTACTTC
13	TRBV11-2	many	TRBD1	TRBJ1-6	CAGRDRDHSPLHF	TGTGCCGGCAGGGACAGGGACCATTCACCCCTCCACTTT
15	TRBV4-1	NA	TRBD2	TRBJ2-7	CASSQVASGRVEHYF	TGTGCCAGCAGCCAAGTTGCTAGCGGGAGGGTAGAGCACTACTTC
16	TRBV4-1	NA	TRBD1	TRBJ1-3	CASSRIQGAPGNTTYF	TGCGCCAGCAGCCGCATACAGGGGGCGCCTGGAAACACCACATATTTT
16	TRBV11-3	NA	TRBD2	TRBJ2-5	CVSSLGASGTQETQYF	TGTGTCAGCAGCTTGGGGGCTAGCGGGACACAAGAGACCCAATACTTC
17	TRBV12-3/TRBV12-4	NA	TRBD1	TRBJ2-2	CASNMGTGPILTGELFF	TGTGCCAGCAATATGGGGACAGGGCCCATTCTAACCGGGGAGCTGTTTTTT
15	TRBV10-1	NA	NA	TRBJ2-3	CASSDTRAGGDTKYF	TGCGCCAGCAGTGATACGAGGGCCGGCGGAGATACGAAGTATTTT
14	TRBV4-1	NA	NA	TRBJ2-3	CASSRAADTDTQYF	TGCGCCAGCAGCCGAGCCGCAGACACGGATACGCAGTATTTT
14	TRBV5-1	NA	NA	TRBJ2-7	CASSLEQTAYEQYF	TGCGCCAGCAGCTTGGAACAGACCGCCTACGAGCAGTACTTC
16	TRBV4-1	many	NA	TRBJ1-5	CASSQDISGSVRPQHF	TGCGCCAGCAGCCAAGATATAAGTGGGAGCGTACGGCCCCAGCATTTT
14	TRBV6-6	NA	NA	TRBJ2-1	CASRGRGSYNEQSF	TGTGCCAGCAGGGGGAGGGGGAGCTACAATGAGCAATCCTTC
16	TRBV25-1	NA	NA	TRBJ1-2	CASSCTLPGDNYGYTF	TGTGCCAGCAGCTGCACCCTACCCGGAGATAACTATGGCTACACCTTC
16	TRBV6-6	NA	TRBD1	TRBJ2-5	CASRADRGPTQETQYF	TGTGCCAGCCGAGCCGACAGGGGTCCCACTCAAGAGACCCAGTACTTC
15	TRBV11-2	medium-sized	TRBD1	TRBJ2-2	CASMLQGAWTGELFF	TGTGCCAGCATGCTCCAGGGGGCTTGGACCGGGGAGCTGTTTTTT
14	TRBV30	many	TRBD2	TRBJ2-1	CAWTSGTSGNEQFF	TGTGCCTGGACATCCGGGACTAGCGGCAATGAGCAGTTCTTC
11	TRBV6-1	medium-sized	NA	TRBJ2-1	CASSGTFEQFF	TGTGCCAGCAGTGGTACCTTTGAGCAGTTCTTC
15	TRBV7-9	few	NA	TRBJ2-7	CASGYSPTSFFEQYF	TGTGCCAGCGGCTATAGCCCGACTAGTTTCTTCGAGCAGTACTTC
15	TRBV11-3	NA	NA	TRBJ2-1	CASSSPGRGSNKQFF	TGTGCCAGCAGCTCCCCGGGACGGGGTAGTAATAAGCAGTTCTTC
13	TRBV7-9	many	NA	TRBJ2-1	CASSFVSGNEQFF	TGTGCCAGCAGCTTTGTATCGGGCAATGAGCAGTTCTTC
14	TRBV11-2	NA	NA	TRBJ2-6	CASNQTAGANVPTF	TGTGCCAGTAACCAAACAGCTGGGGCCAACGTCCCGACTTTC
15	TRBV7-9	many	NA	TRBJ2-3	CASSLPGASTDTQYF	TGTGCCAGCAGCTTACCGGGTGCTAGCACAGATACGCAGTATTTT
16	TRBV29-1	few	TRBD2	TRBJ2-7	CSAVSTSGKRAYEQYF	TGCAGCGCCGTCAGTACTAGCGGGAAGAGAGCCTACGAGCAGTACTTC
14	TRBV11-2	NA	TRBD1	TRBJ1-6	CASSFGQALLSLHF	TGTGCCAGCAGCTTCGGACAGGCCCTTTTGTCCCTCCACTTT
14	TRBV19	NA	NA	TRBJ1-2	CASSEGTTLLDYTF	TGTGCCAGTAGTGAAGGGACAACTCTATTGGACTACACCTTC
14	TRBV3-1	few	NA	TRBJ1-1	CASSQDLGSQRAFF	TGTGCCAGCAGCCAAGATCTGGGCAGCCAACGGGCTTTCTTT
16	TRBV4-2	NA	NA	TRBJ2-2	CASSHPPGASTGELFF	TGTGCCAGCAGCCATCCCCCCGGGGCGAGCACCGGGGAGCTGTTTTTT
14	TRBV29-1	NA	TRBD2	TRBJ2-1	CSVKVVAGRGEQFF	TGCAGCGTTAAAGTGGTAGCGGGGAGGGGTGAGCAGTTCTTC
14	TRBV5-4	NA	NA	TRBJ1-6	CANSPDLGFSPLHF	TGTGCCAACAGCCCCGACTTGGGGTTCTCACCCCTCCACTTT
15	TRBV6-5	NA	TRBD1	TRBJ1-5	CASSYLTGNDQPQHF	TGCGCCAGCAGTTACTTGACAGGGAATGATCAGCCCCAGCATTTT
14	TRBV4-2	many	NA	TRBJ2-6	CASADRSGANVLTF	TGTGCCAGCGCAGACAGGTCTGGGGCCAACGTCCTGACTTTC
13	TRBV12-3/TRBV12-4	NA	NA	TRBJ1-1	CATKSSIATEAFF	TGTGCCACCAAGTCAAGTATAGCCACTGAAGCTTTCTTT
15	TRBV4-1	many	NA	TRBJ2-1	CASSQVLNPYNEQFF	TGCGCCAGCAGCCAAGTTCTGAATCCCTACAATGAGCAGTTCTTC
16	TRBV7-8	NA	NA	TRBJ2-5	CASSLISIGVYETQYF	TGTGCCAGCAGCTTAATTAGTATCGGCGTTTATGAGACCCAGTACTTC
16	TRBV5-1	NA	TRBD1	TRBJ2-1	CASSLAPNRGDNERFF	TGCGCCAGCAGTTTGGCCCCGAACAGGGGAGACAATGAGCGGTTCTTC
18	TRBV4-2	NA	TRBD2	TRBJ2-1	CASSQDYQNSGTYNERFF	TGTGCCAGCAGCCAAGATTACCAGAATAGCGGGACCTACAATGAGCGGTTCTTC
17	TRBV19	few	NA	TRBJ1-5	CASSIDQGLVGSQPQHF	TGTGCCAGTAGTATAGATCAGGGCCTCGTAGGATCTCAGCCCCAGCATTTT
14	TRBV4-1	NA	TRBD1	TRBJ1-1	CASSQEIDRGRAFF	TGCGCCAGCAGCCAAGAAATCGACAGGGGTAGAGCTTTCTTT